The T cell receptor (beta chain) under discussion was sequenced for a study of blood T cell repertoires in COVID-19. Across the whole study: The United States, Italy and Spain supplied acute and convalescent COVID-19 samples. From T cells, B-cell-depleted T cells, or PBMCs came the material, which was cDNA or gDNA.

Libraries were prepared by immunoSEQ multiplex PCR; TCRdb keeps only in-frame clonotypes and omits some of them. This table has around 250,000 clones, more than 75% appearing once. CDR1 is SGHNT, CDR2 YYREEE, per germline (reference sequence). Trimming pared 2 bases from V and 3 bases from J, leaving 12 bases between. The CDR3 consists of 15 residues. All enrollees were roughly 18 to 89 years old and from under 25 US areas. The sequence was obtained from a woman in her 50s who had recovered from COVID-19. The sample comprised PBMCs or T cells enriched from blood (not recorded which). This rearrangement joins TRBV5-4 to TRBJ2-1; no reliable D call. The CDR3: CASSLGATNYNEQFF. In DNA, the CDR3 is TGTGCCAGCAGCTTAGGAGCGACGAACTACAATGAGCAGTTCTTC.